This TCR beta chain originates from a study of pediatric ulcerative colitis. This was a survey-level run. The protocol was immunoSEQ multiplex PCR, while the TCRdb copy is restricted to in-frame clones and leaves out a portion. This table holds about 22,000 clones, about 65% found once. One to two pinch biopsies were taken from the rectum during colonoscopy. The CDR3 length is 12 residues. Unmatched junction bases numbered 6, after V lost 5 bases and J lost 11 bases. Germline lookup yields CDR1 ENHRY and CDR2 SYGVKD. About this clone itself: Its target is not known.

The study, taken as a whole, reports: Substantially fewer templates came from two patients' blood samples.

The sequenced sample was gut tissue. The clonotype was recovered from a boy aged 10-17 years with severe ulcerative colitis. The chain joins TRBV10-3 to TRBJ1-1, with 9 bases identical to TRBD1. As DNA, the CDR3 is TGTGCCATCAGTCCCGGGACAGGGAGGGCTTTCTTT. Its translation is CAISPGTGRAFF.